Reported below is one T cell receptor beta chain. This sample was included in a study of blood T cell repertoires in COVID-19. Study context: Some COVID-19 samples were acute and others convalescent; all came from the United States, Italy and Spain.

Losses at the gene ends were 5 bases for V and 4 bases for J; bases not matched to a gene: 9. This CDR3 has 18 amino acids. Germline V lookup: CDR1 SGHTA, CDR2 FQGNSA. Per the study methods: Estimates of nucleated cell counts were drawn from the amplification of reference gene primers. Repertoires were generated with immunoSEQ multiplex PCR, while TCRdb's copy carries only in-frame clones and drops some. The DNA gave D and trimming, while V, J and clone size come from that table. The sample includes around 130,000 clones, approximately 83% seen only once; the top ten take approximately 20%. The specimen sequenced was peripheral blood. The TCR originated in a woman in her 50s who had recovered from COVID-19. The chain has TRBV7-2 and TRBJ2-2; TRBD2 matches 14 bases. CDR3 loop: CASSTGLAGGRGTGELFF. CDR3 DNA: TGTGCCAGCAGCACCGGACTAGCGGGAGGTCGGGGCACCGGGGAGCTGTTTTTT.